These 16 T cell receptor beta chains share one sample of origin, sequenced in a study of blood T cell repertoires in COVID-19. The protocol was immunoSEQ multiplex PCR, while the TCRdb copy is restricted to in-frame clones and leaves out a portion. Found here are approximately 470,000 clones, around 90% of them singletons; the top ten hold under 0.75%. The sample was PBMCs or T cells enriched from blood (not recorded which). All receptors derive from a woman between 18 and 29 years old who had recovered from COVID-19.

The chain carries TRBV2 and TRBJ1-2; 10 bases agree with TRBD1. The germline V gene encodes CDR1 SNHLY and CDR2 FYNNEI. The ends lost 10 bases at V and 3 bases at J; junction bases unmatched: 8. CDR3 length: 14 amino acids. The CDR3 sequence is CAISLDRGYYGYTF. The CDR3, as DNA: TGTGCCATAAGCCTGGACAGGGGGTACTATGGCTACACCTTC.

This rearrangement joins TRBV30 to TRBJ1-4; the D gene is possibly TRBD1 (6 bases). Looked up from germline, CDR1 is GTSNPN and CDR2 is SVGIG (reference sequence). Trimming removed 1 base at V and 6 bases at J, with 12 bases between. The CDR3 contains 14 residues. CDR3: CAWSDSGVYEKLFF. For the CDR3, the DNA is TGTGCCTGGAGTGATTCAGGGGTTTATGAAAAACTGTTTTTT.

V usage is TRBV21-1 and J usage is TRBJ1-4; the table names TRBD1, a call not compared with the DNA. TRBV21-1 is deemed a pseudogene. The CDR3 loop spans 16 amino acids. The CDR3 loop is CASKKTGGVDGEKLFF. In DNA form, the CDR3 reads TGTGCCAGCAAGAAGACAGGGGGCGTCGATGGTGAAAAACTGTTTTTT.

The V gene is TRBV30, the J gene TRBJ1-6; no firm D call. V lost 2 bases to trimming and J lost 10 bases, with 18 bases between them. Germline V CDR1 and CDR2: GTSNPN, SVGIG (reference sequence). This CDR3 is 15 amino acids long. CDR3 amino acids: CAWSLRGTFESPLHF. The DNA for the CDR3 is TGTGCCTGGAGTCTACGGGGAACTTTTGAGTCACCCCTCCACTTT.

The chain is built from TRBV19 and TRBJ1-6; 8 nucleotides match TRBD1. The CDR3 length is 15 residues. The junction had 8 bases not matched to a gene; V was cut back by 3 bases and J by 10 bases. Germline loops: CDR1 LNHDA, CDR2 SQIVND (reference sequence). The CDR3 DNA reads TGTGCCAGTAGTATCCAAGGACAGGGAGGATCACCCCTCCACTTT. Translation: CASSIQGQGGSPLHF.

V is TRBV30 and J is TRBJ2-7; TRBD2 matches 7 bases. The CDR3 consists of 13 residues. V shed 4 bases and J 5 bases; nucleotides not matched to a gene: 8. Per germline, CDR1 GTSNPN and CDR2 SVGIG (reference sequence). The CDR3 is CAWTPGGVDEQYF. For the CDR3, the DNA is TGTGCCTGGACTCCTGGGGGGGTGGACGAGCAGTACTTC.

This chain uses TRBV5-1 with TRBJ1-2, with TRBD1 matching 7 bases. This CDR3 comprises 14 residues. Germline CDR1 SGHRS, CDR2 YFSETQ. Trimming cost V 3 bases and J 5 bases; bases outside gene matches: 7. The CDR3 DNA reads as TGCGCCAGCAGCTGGGGGGACAGACTATATGGCTACACCTTC. This sequence encodes CASSWGDRLYGYTF.

The chain couples TRBV18 to TRBJ1-2; D gene unclear. Trimming removed 3 bases from V and 4 bases from J, with 12 bases in between. The germline gives CDR1 KGHSH, CDR2 LQKENI. This CDR3 region has 14 residues. The CDR3 is CASSPFGDPYGYTF. The CDR3 bases are TGTGCCAGCTCACCGTTCGGGGATCCCTATGGCTACACCTTC.

The V and J genes are TRBV10-1 and TRBJ2-5, with D unresolved. V shed 2 bases and J shed 2 bases, with 6 bases lying between them. The V gene's germline CDR1 is WNHNN and CDR2 SYGVQD (reference sequence). The CDR3 covers 13 residues. CDR3 amino acids: CASSELRQETQYF. As DNA, the CDR3 is TGCGCCAGCAGTGAGCTACGGCAAGAGACCCAGTACTTC.

The rearrangement joins TRBV29-1 to TRBJ2-1; 8 bases agree with TRBD1. CDR3 size: 11 residues. Germline V lookup: CDR1 SQVTM, CDR2 ANQGSEA. The junction had 11 bases not matched to a gene; V was cut back by 7 bases and J by 15 bases. The CDR3 nucleotides are TGCAGCGGGTCGACAGGGGAAAAGAGGTTCTTC. Encoded protein: CSGSTGEKRFF.

The V gene is TRBV5-6, the J gene TRBJ1-1, with 8 bases lining up with TRBD1. There are 16 residues in the CDR3. From germline, CDR1 is SGHDT and CDR2 YYEEEE. The J segment lost 9 bases and the V segment lost 1 base, leaving 14 bases of the junction unmatched. The CDR3 loop reads CASSLFQGAQILQAFF. Here the CDR3 DNA reads TGTGCCAGCAGCTTGTTCCAGGGGGCGCAGATTCTGCAAGCTTTCTTT.

The chain couples TRBV28 to TRBJ1-1; D gene unclear. Germline V gives CDR1 MDHEN, CDR2 SYDVKM. CDR3 length equals 11 residues. Trimming took 8 bases from V and 8 from J, leaving 12 bases between them. For the CDR3, the DNA is TGTGCCAGCGGTTCGTTTAGCGAAGCTTTCTTT. This encodes CASGSFSEAFF.

In DNA form, the CDR3 reads TGTGCCAGCAGCTTTGTAGCGGCTTCCTACGAGCAGTACTTC. Translating gives CASSFVAASYEQYF. The chain links TRBV5-6 to TRBJ2-7; D is perhaps TRBD2 (6 bases). The CDR3 is 14 amino acids. Germline V gene data show CDR1 as SGHDT and CDR2 as YYEEEE. Trimming took off 2 bases at V and 1 base at J, with 10 bases between the two ends.

The sample holds a few counts of this clone. This chain links TRBV28 with TRBJ2-3; 7 nucleotides match TRBD1. The length of the CDR3 is 17 residues. V lost 3 bases, J lost 1 base, and 10 bases stayed unmatched. Per germline, CDR1 MDHEN and CDR2 SYDVKM. The DNA of the CDR3 is TGTGCCAGCAGTTTCCCCGCCATGAGGGGGCGCACAGATACGCAGTATTTT. Translating gives CASSFPAMRGRTDTQYF.

This clone was observed once. The CDR3 loop reads CSVEVDSITEAFF. Written as DNA, the CDR3 is TGCAGCGTTGAAGTCGACAGTATCACTGAAGCTTTCTTT. V and J are TRBV29-1 and TRBJ1-1, with D possibly being TRBD1 (5 bases). Germline V gene lookup returns CDR1 SQVTM and CDR2 ANQGSEA. This CDR3 comprises 13 residues. With 1 base removed from V and 4 bases from J, the gap between germline ends came to 10 bases.

The gene calls are TRBV11-1 and TRBJ2-1; TRBD1 might be the D (5 bases). Trimming pared 1 base from V and 8 bases from J, leaving 12 bases between. There are 14 residues in the CDR3. The V gene's germline CDR1 is SGHAT and CDR2 FQDESV (reference sequence). Here the CDR3 reads CASSLGRVLDEQFF. In nucleotides, the CDR3 is TGTGCCAGCAGCTTAGGCAGGGTGTTAGATGAGCAGTTCTTC.